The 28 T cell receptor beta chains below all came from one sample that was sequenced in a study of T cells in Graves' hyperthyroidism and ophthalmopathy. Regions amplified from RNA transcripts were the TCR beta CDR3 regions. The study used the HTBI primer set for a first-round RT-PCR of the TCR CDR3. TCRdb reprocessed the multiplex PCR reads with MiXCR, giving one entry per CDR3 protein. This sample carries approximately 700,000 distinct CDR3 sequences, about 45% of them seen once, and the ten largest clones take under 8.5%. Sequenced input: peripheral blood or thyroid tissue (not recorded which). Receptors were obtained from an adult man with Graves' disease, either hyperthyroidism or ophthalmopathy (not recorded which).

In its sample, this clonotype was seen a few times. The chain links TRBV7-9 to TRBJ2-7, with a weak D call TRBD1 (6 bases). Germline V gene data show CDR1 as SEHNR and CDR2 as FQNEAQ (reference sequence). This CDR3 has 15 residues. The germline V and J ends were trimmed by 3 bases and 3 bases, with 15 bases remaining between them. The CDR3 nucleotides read TGTGCCAGCAGCTTCGACAGGCTCGCCCGCTACGAGCAGTACTTC. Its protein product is CASSFDRLARYEQYF.

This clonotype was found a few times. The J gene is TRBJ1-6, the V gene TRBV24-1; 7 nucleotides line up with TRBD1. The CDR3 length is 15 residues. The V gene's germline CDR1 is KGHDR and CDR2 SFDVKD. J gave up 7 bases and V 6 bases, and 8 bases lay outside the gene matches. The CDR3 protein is CATSRPGTANSPLHF. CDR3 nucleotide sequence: TGTGCCACCAGTAGACCCGGGACAGCGAATTCACCCCTCCACTTT.

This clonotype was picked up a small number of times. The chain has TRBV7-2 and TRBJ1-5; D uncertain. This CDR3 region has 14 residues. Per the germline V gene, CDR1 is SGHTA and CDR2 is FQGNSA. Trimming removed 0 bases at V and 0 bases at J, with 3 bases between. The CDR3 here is CASSLASSNQPQHF. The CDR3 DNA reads TGTGCCAGCAGCTTAGCAAGTAGCAATCAGCCCCAGCATTTT.

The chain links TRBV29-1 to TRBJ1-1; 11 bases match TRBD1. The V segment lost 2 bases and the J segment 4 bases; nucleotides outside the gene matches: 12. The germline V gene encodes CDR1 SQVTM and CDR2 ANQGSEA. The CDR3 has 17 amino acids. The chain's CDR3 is CSVESGTGGVKGTEAFF. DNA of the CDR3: TGCAGCGTTGAATCGGGGACAGGGGGAGTCAAGGGCACTGAAGCTTTCTTT.

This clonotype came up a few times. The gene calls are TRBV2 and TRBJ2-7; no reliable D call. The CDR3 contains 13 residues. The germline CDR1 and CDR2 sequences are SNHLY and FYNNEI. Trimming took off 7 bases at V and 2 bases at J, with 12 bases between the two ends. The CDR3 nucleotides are TGTGCCAGCACTAACACAGTGGCCTACGAGCAGTACTTC. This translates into CASTNTVAYEQYF.

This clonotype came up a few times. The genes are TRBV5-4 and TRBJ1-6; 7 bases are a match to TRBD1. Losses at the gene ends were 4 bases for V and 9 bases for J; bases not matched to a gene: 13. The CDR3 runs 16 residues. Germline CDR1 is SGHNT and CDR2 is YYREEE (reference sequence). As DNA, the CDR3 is TGTGCCAGCAGCGCAGTTCGAGGGGGCGCGAGTTCACCCCTCCACTTT. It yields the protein CASSAVRGGASSPLHF.

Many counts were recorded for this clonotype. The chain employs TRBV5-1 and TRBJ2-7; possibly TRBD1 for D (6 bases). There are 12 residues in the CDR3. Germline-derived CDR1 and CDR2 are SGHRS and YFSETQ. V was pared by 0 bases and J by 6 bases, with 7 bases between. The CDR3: CASSLVGAEQYF. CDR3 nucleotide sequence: TGCGCCAGCAGCTTGGTGGGGGCCGAGCAGTACTTC.

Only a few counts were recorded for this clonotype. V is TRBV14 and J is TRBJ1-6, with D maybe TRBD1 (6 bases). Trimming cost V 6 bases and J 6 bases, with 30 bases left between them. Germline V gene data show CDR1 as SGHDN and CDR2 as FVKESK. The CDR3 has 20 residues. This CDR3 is CASRQYPSGPTNRANSPLHF. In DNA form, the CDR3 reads TGTGCCAGCAGACAATACCCCTCGGGCCCCACGAACAGGGCTAATTCACCCCTCCACTTT. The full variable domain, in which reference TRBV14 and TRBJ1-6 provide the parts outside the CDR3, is EAGVTQFPSHSVIEKGQTVTLRCDPISGHDNLYWYRRVMGKEIKFLLHFVKESKQDESGMPNNRFLAERTGGTYSTLKVQPAELEDSGVYFCASRQYPSGPTNRANSPLHFGNGTRLTVT.

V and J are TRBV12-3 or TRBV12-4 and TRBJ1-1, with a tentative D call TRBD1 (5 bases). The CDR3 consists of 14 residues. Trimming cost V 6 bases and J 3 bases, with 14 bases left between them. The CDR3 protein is CASSPQGWHTEAFF. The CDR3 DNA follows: TGTGCCAGCAGCCCTCAGGGATGGCACACTGAAGCTTTCTTT.

Here the CDR3 DNA reads TGTGCCAGCAGCTTAGTACTAGCGGGGGAGAGGACCCAGTACTTC. Translated: CASSLVLAGERTQYF. The chain has TRBV11-2 and TRBJ2-5; 11 bases align to TRBD2. The CDR3 runs to 15 residues. V was pared by 1 base and J by 7 bases, with 5 bases of the junction left unmatched. Germline V gives CDR1 SGHAT, CDR2 FQNNGV.

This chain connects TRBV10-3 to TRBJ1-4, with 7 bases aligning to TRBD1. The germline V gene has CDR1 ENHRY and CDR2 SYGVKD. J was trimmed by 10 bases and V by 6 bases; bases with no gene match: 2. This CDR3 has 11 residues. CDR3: CAIRRDRKLFF. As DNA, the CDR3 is TGTGCCATCAGACGGGACAGAAAACTGTTTTTT.

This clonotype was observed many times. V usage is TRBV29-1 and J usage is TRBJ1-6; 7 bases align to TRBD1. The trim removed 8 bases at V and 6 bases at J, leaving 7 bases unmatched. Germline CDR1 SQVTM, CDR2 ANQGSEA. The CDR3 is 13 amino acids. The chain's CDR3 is CSITQGVNSPLHF. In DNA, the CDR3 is TGCAGCATAACCCAGGGGGTTAATTCACCCCTCCACTTT.

This CDR3 reads CASSWDNRALPSYTF. CDR3 sequence (DNA): TGTGCCAGCAGCTGGGATAACAGGGCCCTTCCAAGCTACACCTTC. This rearrangement joins TRBV7-9 to TRBJ1-2; tentatively, D is TRBD1 (6 bases). Germline values: CDR1 SEHNR, CDR2 FQNEAQ (reference sequence). The V end was cut by 4 bases, the J end by 9 bases, with 21 bases between. CDR3 size: 15 residues.

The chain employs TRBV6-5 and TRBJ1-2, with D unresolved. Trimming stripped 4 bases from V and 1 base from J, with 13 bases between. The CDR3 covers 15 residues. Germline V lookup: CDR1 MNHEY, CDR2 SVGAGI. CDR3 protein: CASSLSEINNYGYTF. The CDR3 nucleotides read TGTGCCAGCAGTTTATCAGAGATCAATAACTATGGCTACACCTTC.

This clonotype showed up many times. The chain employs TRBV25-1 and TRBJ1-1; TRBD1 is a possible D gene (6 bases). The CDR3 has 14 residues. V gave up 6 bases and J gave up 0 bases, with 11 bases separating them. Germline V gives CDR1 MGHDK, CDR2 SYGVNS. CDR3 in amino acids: CASRTGRLNTEAFF. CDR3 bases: TGTGCCAGCAGGACAGGTCGCTTGAACACTGAAGCTTTCTTT.

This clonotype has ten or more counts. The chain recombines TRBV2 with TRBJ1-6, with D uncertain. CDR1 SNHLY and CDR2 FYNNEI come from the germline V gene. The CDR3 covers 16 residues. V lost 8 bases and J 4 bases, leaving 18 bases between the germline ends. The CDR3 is CASAVPHGRYNSPLHF. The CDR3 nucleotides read TGTGCCAGCGCCGTACCGCACGGACGGTATAATTCACCCCTCCACTTT. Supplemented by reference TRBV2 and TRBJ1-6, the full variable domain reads EPEVTQTPSHQVTQMGQEVILRCVPISNHLYFYWYRQILGQKVEFLVSFYNNEISEKSEIFDDQFSVERPDGSNFTLKIRSTKLEDSAMYFCASAVPHGRYNSPLHFGNGTRLTVT.

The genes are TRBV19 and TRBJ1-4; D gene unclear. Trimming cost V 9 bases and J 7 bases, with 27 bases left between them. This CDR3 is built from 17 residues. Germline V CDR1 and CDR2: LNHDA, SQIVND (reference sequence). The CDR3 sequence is CASSYSPPQVAGEKLFF. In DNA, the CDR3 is TGTGCCAGCAGTTACTCGCCCCCTCAGGTGGCAGGTGAAAAACTGTTTTTT.

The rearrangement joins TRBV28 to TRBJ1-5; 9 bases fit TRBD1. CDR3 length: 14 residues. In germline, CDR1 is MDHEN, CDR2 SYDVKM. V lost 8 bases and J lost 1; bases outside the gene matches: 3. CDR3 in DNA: TGTGCCAGCGTTGGACAGGGGAGCAATCAGCCCCAGCATTTT. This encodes CASVGQGSNQPQHF.

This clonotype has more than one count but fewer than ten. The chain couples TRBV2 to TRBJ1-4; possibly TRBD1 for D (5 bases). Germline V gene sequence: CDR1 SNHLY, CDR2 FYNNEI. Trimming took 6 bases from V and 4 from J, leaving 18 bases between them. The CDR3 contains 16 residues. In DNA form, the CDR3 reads TGTGCCAGCAGAGATGGGGCCCGAATAAGTAATGAAAAACTGTTTTTT. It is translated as CASRDGARISNEKLFF.

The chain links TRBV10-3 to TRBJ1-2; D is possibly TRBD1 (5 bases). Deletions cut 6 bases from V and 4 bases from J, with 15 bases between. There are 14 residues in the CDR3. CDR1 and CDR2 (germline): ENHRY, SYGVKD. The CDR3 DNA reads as TGTGCCATCAGCTTAGCAGGGAGCGGCTATGGCTACACCTTC. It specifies CAISLAGSGYGYTF.

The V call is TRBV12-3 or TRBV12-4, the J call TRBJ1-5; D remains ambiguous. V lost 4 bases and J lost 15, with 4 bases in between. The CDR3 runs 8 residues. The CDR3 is CASSYGHF. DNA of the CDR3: TGTGCCAGCAGTTATGGGCATTTT.

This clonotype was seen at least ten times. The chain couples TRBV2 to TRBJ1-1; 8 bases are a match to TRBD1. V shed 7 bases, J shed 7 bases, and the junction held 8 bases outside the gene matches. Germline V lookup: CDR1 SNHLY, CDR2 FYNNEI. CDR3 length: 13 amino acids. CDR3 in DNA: TGTGCCAGCAATCGACAGGGGCTTAATGAAGCTTTCTTT. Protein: CASNRQGLNEAFF. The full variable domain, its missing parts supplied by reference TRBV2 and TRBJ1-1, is EPEVTQTPSHQVTQMGQEVILRCVPISNHLYFYWYRQILGQKVEFLVSFYNNEISEKSEIFDDQFSVERPDGSNFTLKIRSTKLEDSAMYFCASNRQGLNEAFFGQGTRLTVV.

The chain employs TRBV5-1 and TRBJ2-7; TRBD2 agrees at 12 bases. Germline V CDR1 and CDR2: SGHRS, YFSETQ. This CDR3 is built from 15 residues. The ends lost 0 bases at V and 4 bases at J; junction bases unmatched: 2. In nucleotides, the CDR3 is TGCGCCAGCAGCTTGGTGGGGACTAGCGGGTACGAGCAGTACTTC. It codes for CASSLVGTSGYEQYF. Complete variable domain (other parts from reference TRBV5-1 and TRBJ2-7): KAGVTQTPRYLIKTRGQQVTLSCSPISGHRSVSWYQQTPGQGLQFLFEYFSETQRNKGNFPGRFSGRQFSNSRSEMNVSTLELGDSALYLCASSLVGTSGYEQYFGPGTRLTVT.

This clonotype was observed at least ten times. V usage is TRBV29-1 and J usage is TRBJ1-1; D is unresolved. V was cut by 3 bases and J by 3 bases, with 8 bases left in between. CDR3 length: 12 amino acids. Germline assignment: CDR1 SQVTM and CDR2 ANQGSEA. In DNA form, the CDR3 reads TGCAGCGTTGATGAGAATTACACTGAAGCTTTCTTT. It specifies CSVDENYTEAFF.

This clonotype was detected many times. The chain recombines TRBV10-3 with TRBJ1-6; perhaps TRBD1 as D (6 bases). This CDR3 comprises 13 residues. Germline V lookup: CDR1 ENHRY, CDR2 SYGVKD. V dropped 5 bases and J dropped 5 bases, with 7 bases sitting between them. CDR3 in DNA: TGTGCCATCAGTCGGACAGATAATTCACCCCTCCACTTT. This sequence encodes CAISRTDNSPLHF.

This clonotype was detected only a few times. For the CDR3, the DNA is TGCAGCGTTATAGCGGGGTTACAAGAGACCCAGTACTTC. The encoded protein is CSVIAGLQETQYF. The chain employs TRBV29-1 and TRBJ2-5; 8 nucleotides align to TRBD2. The CDR3 covers 13 residues. CDR1 is SQVTM and CDR2 is ANQGSEA in the germline V gene. V shed 5 bases and J 2 bases; nucleotides not matched to a gene: 4.

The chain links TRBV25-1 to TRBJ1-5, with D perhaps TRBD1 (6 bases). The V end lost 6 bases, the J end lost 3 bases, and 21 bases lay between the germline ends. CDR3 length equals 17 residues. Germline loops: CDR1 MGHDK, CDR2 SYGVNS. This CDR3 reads CASSPDRDGQSNQPQHF. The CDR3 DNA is TGTGCCAGCAGCCCTGACCGGGACGGACAGTCCAATCAGCCCCAGCATTTT. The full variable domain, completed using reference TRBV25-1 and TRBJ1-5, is EADIYQTPRYLVIGTGKKITLECSQTMGHDKMYWYQQDPGMELHLIHYSYGVNSTEKGDLSSESTVSRIRTEHFPLTLESARPSHTSQYLCASSPDRDGQSNQPQHFGDGTRLSIL.

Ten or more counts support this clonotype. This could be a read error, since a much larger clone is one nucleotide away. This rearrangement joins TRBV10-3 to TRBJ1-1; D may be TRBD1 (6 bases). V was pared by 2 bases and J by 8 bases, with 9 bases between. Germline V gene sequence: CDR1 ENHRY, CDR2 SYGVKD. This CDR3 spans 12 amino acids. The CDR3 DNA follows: TGTGCCATCAGTGAGGGAAGGGGGGAAGCTTTCTTT. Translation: CAISEGRGEAFF.